The clone carrying this TCR beta chain counts as large. Antigen specificity is unknown. This specimen comes from a study of T cell repertoires in aging, cancer and after chemotherapy. About the research overall: Repeat sampling of healthy donors over several months to years showed clear clonal overlap. Study-level results: Untreated cancer patients had significantly lower blood TCR diversity than age-matched healthy donors. In cancer patients, declining TCR diversity with age involved lost richness and lost evenness.

The template was genomic DNA from peripheral blood, not RNA. Rearranged V-D-J TRB sequences were amplified with a mixed TRB-A/B primer pool. TCRdb called the multiplex PCR reads again in MiXCR, with one record for every CDR3 protein. The sample yields 600 to 700 distinct CDR3 sequences, approximately 24% seen once. Trimming removed 5 bases at V and 2 bases at J, with 10 bases between. CDR1 and CDR2 (germline): MNHEY, SVGAGI. The CDR3 totals 14 residues. Sequencing was carried out using blood. The source is a human donor in good health. The J gene is TRBJ1-5, the V gene TRBV6-5, with D possibly TRBD1 on 6 matching bases. CDR3 in amino acids: CASSRAGGNQPQHF. In DNA, the CDR3 is TGTGCCAGCAGTCGAGCAGGGGGCAATCAGCCCCAGCATTTT.